Presented here are 18 T cell receptor beta chains from one specimen sequenced in a study of shared clonotypes between healthy human individuals. Sequencing was performed with immunoSEQ multiplex PCR; in TCRdb, only in-frame clones are kept and a portion is missing. The data contain around 200,000 clones, 65% to 70% of them singletons. Sequenced input: memory CD4+ T cells sorted from blood. Subset meaning: CD45RA-negative fraction. These receptors were collected from a man in his thirties or forties in good health.

The chain combines TRBV13 with TRBJ2-7; D remains ambiguous. Trimming took 5 bases from V and 3 from J, leaving 8 bases between them. CDR3 length equals 12 residues. Per the germline V gene, CDR1 is PRHDT and CDR2 is FYEKMQ (reference sequence). The CDR3 spells CASSLQIYEQYF. The CDR3 DNA sequence: TGTGCCAGCAGCCTACAGATCTACGAGCAGTACTTC.

The chain combines TRBV6-1 with TRBJ1-5, with D hard to call. Trimming left V 1 base short and J 5 bases short, with 12 bases between. This CDR3 region has 15 residues. Germline assignment: CDR1 MNHNS and CDR2 SASEGT. For the CDR3, the DNA is TGTGCCAGCAGTGAAGGGGTGGGTTTTTATCAGCCCCAGCATTTT. Residues: CASSEGVGFYQPQHF.

The rearrangement joins TRBV7-6 to TRBJ2-5; D not certain. Per germline, CDR1 SGHVS and CDR2 FNYEAQ. CDR3 length equals 12 residues. V lost 2 bases to trimming and J lost 0 bases, with 1 base between them. The CDR3 sequence: CASSLNQETQYF. CDR3 nucleotides: TGTGCCAGCAGCTTAAACCAAGAGACCCAGTACTTC. Full variable domain (rest looked up from reference TRBV7-6 and TRBJ2-5): GAGVSQSPRYKVTKRGQDVALRCDPISGHVSLYWYRQALGQGPEFLTYFNYEAQQDKSGLPNDRFSAERPEGSISTLTIQRTEQRDSAMYRCASSLNQETQYFGPGTRLLVL.

This clone has ten or more counts. The gene calls are TRBV7-2 and TRBJ1-1; D unresolved. The length of the CDR3 is 13 residues. The V and J ends lost 8 bases and 1 base respectively, with 11 bases between them. Germline V gene lookup returns CDR1 SGHTA and CDR2 FQGNSA. CDR3: CASRTTRNTEAFF. CDR3 nucleotides: TGTGCCAGCCGAACAACGAGGAACACTGAAGCTTTCTTT.

The rearrangement uses TRBV18 and TRBJ2-7, with 7 bases lining up with TRBD1. The ends lost 6 bases at V and 3 bases at J; junction bases unmatched: 5. The CDR3 is made up of 13 amino acids. Germline V gives CDR1 KGHSH, CDR2 LQKENI. The CDR3 DNA reads TGTGCCAGCTCCGACAGGGATGGCTACGAGCAGTACTTC. Translation gives CASSDRDGYEQYF.

The chain has TRBV15 and TRBJ2-5; no clear D gene. Germline V gene data show CDR1 as LNHNV and CDR2 as YYDKDF (reference sequence). Trimming stripped 0 bases from V and 5 bases from J, with 7 bases between. The CDR3 contains 13 residues. CDR3 region: CATSRDPEETQYF. DNA for the CDR3: TGTGCCACCAGCAGAGATCCAGAGGAGACCCAGTACTTC.

The chain couples TRBV6-1 to TRBJ2-2, with 9 bases aligning to TRBD2. The V gene end was trimmed by 4 bases and the J gene end by 7 bases; junction bases not matched to a gene: 13. The CDR3 spans 17 residues. The V gene's germline CDR1 is MNHNS and CDR2 SASEGT. CDR3 loop: CASSGIISGSIYGELFF. The CDR3 coding sequence is TGTGCCAGCAGTGGAATCATTAGCGGGAGTATTTACGGGGAGCTGTTTTTT.

This rearrangement joins TRBV18 to TRBJ1-5; D uncertain. The V end was cut by 0 bases, the J end by 1 base, with 10 bases between. The CDR3 runs to 16 residues. Looked up from germline, CDR1 is KGHSH and CDR2 is LQKENI. The DNA of the CDR3 is TGTGCCAGCTCACCACCGGGTATGGGGAGCAATCAGCCCCAGCATTTT. The encoded protein is CASSPPGMGSNQPQHF.

This clone was observed a handful of times. The gene calls are TRBV29-1 and TRBJ2-7, with 10 bases identical to TRBD1. There are 12 residues in the CDR3. Germline trimming cut 7 bases from V and 3 bases from J; bases unmatched to any gene: 3. CDR1 and CDR2 (germline): SQVTM, ANQGSEA. The chain's CDR3 is CSGGTGDYEQYF. The CDR3 DNA reads as TGCAGCGGGGGGACAGGGGACTACGAGCAGTACTTC.

This chain connects TRBV25-1 to TRBJ1-2; tentatively, D is TRBD1 (6 bases). V lost 5 bases, J lost 3 bases, and 10 bases lay in between. CDR1 MGHDK and CDR2 SYGVNS come from the germline V gene. The CDR3 sequence is 13 residues long. CDR3 DNA sequence: TGTGCCAGCAGTTGGGAGGGGGACTATGGCTACACCTTC. It codes for CASSWEGDYGYTF.

The chain combines TRBV2 with TRBJ2-7; 9 nucleotides align to TRBD2. V lost 4 bases and J lost 0; bases outside the gene matches: 13. Per the germline V gene, CDR1 is SNHLY and CDR2 is FYNNEI. There are 18 residues in the CDR3. The CDR3 DNA sequence: TGTGCCAGCAGTGTTGCAGGGTTAACTAGCGGGTACTCCTACGAGCAGTACTTC. It is translated as CASSVAGLTSGYSYEQYF. Full variable domain (missing parts from reference TRBV2 and TRBJ2-7): EPEVTQTPSHQVTQMGQEVILRCVPISNHLYFYWYRQILGQKVEFLVSFYNNEISEKSEIFDDQFSVERPDGSNFTLKIRSTKLEDSAMYFCASSVAGLTSGYSYEQYFGPGTRLTVT.

CDR3 sequence: CASSSANTGLEAFF. CDR3 nucleotide sequence: TGTGCCAGCAGCTCGGCTAATACAGGGCTCGAAGCTTTCTTT. V and J are TRBV7-9 and TRBJ1-1, with D tentatively TRBD1 (6 bases). V lost 4 bases, J lost 8 bases, and 17 bases lay in between. Germline loops: CDR1 SEHNR, CDR2 FQNEAQ (reference sequence). This CDR3 spans 14 amino acids.

The chain joins TRBV15 to TRBJ2-5; D ambiguous. The V end was cut by 0 bases, the J end by 4 bases, with 9 bases between. The length of the CDR3 is 14 residues. Germline CDR1 and CDR2: LNHNV and YYDKDF (reference sequence). The CDR3 region is CATSRDRAAETQYF. The DNA of the CDR3 is TGTGCCACCAGCAGAGATCGGGCAGCAGAGACCCAGTACTTC.

This chain joins TRBV11-3 and TRBJ2-7, with 7 bases fitting TRBD2. The germline gives CDR1 SGHNT, CDR2 YENEEA. The CDR3 has 13 residues. With V trimmed by 1 base and J by 3 bases, 0 bases remained unmatched. The DNA of the CDR3 is TGTGCCAGCAGCTTAGGGGGGGGCTACGAGCAGTACTTC. Amino acid sequence: CASSLGGGYEQYF.

This clone was seen a handful of times. The rearrangement joins TRBV5-6 to TRBJ2-1, with TRBD1 identical over 9 bases. Looked up from germline, CDR1 is SGHDT and CDR2 is YYEEEE. The V gene end was trimmed by 1 base and the J gene end by 6 bases; junction bases not matched to a gene: 8. This CDR3 has 16 amino acids. CDR3 amino acids: CASSLNRGLAGNEQFF. The CDR3 nucleotides read TGTGCCAGCAGCTTGAACAGGGGGCTAGCTGGCAATGAGCAGTTCTTC. The full variable domain, completed using reference TRBV5-6 and TRBJ2-1, is DAGVTQSPTHLIKTRGQQVTLRCSPKSGHDTVSWYQQALGQGPQFIFQYYEEEERQRGNFPDRFSGHQFPNYSSELNVNALLLGDSALYLCASSLNRGLAGNEQFFGPGTRLTVL.

This CDR3 reads CASAQGDRDVDEQFF. The CDR3, as DNA: TGCGCCAGCGCCCAGGGAGACAGGGATGTGGATGAGCAGTTCTTC. The rearrangement uses TRBV5-1 and TRBJ2-1; 7 bases agree with TRBD1. The V gene's germline CDR1 is SGHRS and CDR2 YFSETQ. The CDR3 is 15 residues long. The J segment lost 8 bases and the V segment lost 7 bases, leaving 15 bases of the junction unmatched.

The chain joins TRBV29-1 to TRBJ2-5; D is perhaps TRBD1 (6 bases). V lost 5 bases and J 4 bases, leaving 11 bases between the germline ends. CDR1 and CDR2 (germline): SQVTM, ANQGSEA. The CDR3 spans 12 residues. The CDR3 loop reads CSVQGGPETQYF. The CDR3 region has the DNA TGCAGCGTTCAAGGGGGTCCAGAGACCCAGTACTTC.

The chain is built from TRBV5-1 and TRBJ2-7; 14 positions match TRBD2. Germline CDR1 reads SGHRS; CDR2 reads YFSETQ. V lost 4 bases, J lost 6 bases, and 9 bases stayed unmatched. The CDR3 loop spans 16 amino acids. CDR3 nucleotide sequence: TGCGCCAGCAGCGCCGGGACTAGCGGGAGTTCAATCGAGCAGTACTTC. Protein sequence: CASSAGTSGSSIEQYF.